This T cell receptor beta chain was sequenced for a study of Ad26.COV2.S vaccination and SARS-CoV-2 variants. The method was immunoSEQ multiplex PCR; TCRdb's version includes in-frame clones alone and lacks a portion of them. Of roughly 700,000 clones in the sample, about 90% are singletons; the top ten hold roughly 1.5%. The treatment is: 15 to 20 received Ad26.COV2.S at low or high dose, single or two shots; about 5 received placebo; per-sample allocation not given. Vaccine and placebo recipients were sampled on day 63 after the first injection. Between the trimmed V and J ends, which lost 3 bases and 4 bases, there was a span of 12 bases. The CDR3 contains 14 residues. The germline V gene encodes CDR1 MNHEY and CDR2 SMNVEV (reference sequence).

Source: peripheral blood, taken in a trial of Ad26.COV2.S vaccine versus placebo. The sequence came from a person between 18 and 59 years old who received the Ad26.COV2.S COVID-19 vaccine or a placebo. The chain employs TRBV27 and TRBJ2-5; tentatively, D is TRBD2 (5 bases). CDR3 nucleotide sequence: TGTGCCAGCAGTTTCTCGGGAAGTGGAGAGACCCAGTACTTC. This sequence encodes CASSFSGSGETQYF.